This T cell receptor beta chain originates from a study of T cell responses to AZD1222 COVID-19 vaccine. Trimming removed 5 bases at V and 6 bases at J, with 4 bases between. This CDR3 has 11 residues. Germline V gives CDR1 MNHEY, CDR2 SMNVEV (reference sequence). Findings and limits, study-wide: Nearly half of spike-specific TCRs reportedly go after variant regions that carry no mutations. Donors skewed white British and female; clonal diversity was possibly underestimated. Distributed over spike, vaccine-associated CD4 TCRs predominated at 160-218 and 743-854.

Note on this clone: The antigen is not known. This sample includes further DNA sequences coding for the same CDR3.

Sequenced by immunoSEQ multiplex PCR; TCRdb stores in-frame clones only, minus some. This repertoire shows some 120,000 clones, roughly 90% found once; its top ten account for over 2.5%. The sample was peripheral blood, taken on day 0 of AZD1222 vaccination. The TCR comes from an adult in good health. The chain has TRBV27 and TRBJ2-2; D not resolved. The CDR3 bases are TGTGCCAGCAGTCTCGCCGGGGAGCTGTTTTTT. Translated: CASSLAGELFF.